A single sample gave rise to the 20 T cell receptor beta chains below, sequenced in a study of molecular identifiers for immune sequencing clone quantification. TCRdb fed the PCR reads into MiXCR, producing one record per CDR3 protein. This repertoire shows around 480,000 distinct CDR3 sequences, around 25% found once; its top ten account for approximately 0.8%. Sequenced input: naive CD8+ T cells from blood, with Jurkat cell RNA spiked in. As for subset: FACS-sorted CD8+CD4-CCR7+CD45RA+ naive T cells. The receptors stem from a human donor in good health. Some libraries in this study had Jurkat cell RNA spiked in.

V gene TRBV7-6 combines with J gene TRBJ1-1, with D tentatively TRBD1 (6 bases). V lost 1 base and J lost 6, with 12 bases in between. The CDR3 length is 14 residues. The germline CDR1 and CDR2 sequences are SGHVS and FNYEAQ. In DNA, the CDR3 is TGTGCCAGCAGCTTAGACCTGGGGGCGGCTGAAGCTTTCTTT. The encoded protein is CASSLDLGAAEAFF.

With respect to this clonotype: At one of its ends the junction is not consistent with the germline gene, which may arise from a read error. The rearrangement joins TRBV9 to TRBJ2-5; D is possibly TRBD1 or TRBD2 (5 bases each). Germline lookup yields CDR1 SGDLS and CDR2 YYNGEE. This CDR3 region has 15 residues. The CDR3: CANSAWDGAVETQYF. In DNA form, the CDR3 reads TGTGCCAACAGCGCTTGGGACGGCGCAGTCGAGACCCAGTACTTC.

A word on this clonotype: Germline and junction disagree at one end, which may indicate a read error. The gene calls are TRBV7-7 and TRBJ2-3, with D unclear. The CDR3 is made up of 13 amino acids. From germline, CDR1 is SSHAT and CDR2 FNYEAQ (reference sequence). The CDR3 region is CASSLAPADTQYF. The DNA for the CDR3 is TGTGCTAGCAGCTTAGCCCCCGCAGATACGCAGTATTTT.

V and J are TRBV27 and TRBJ2-7; D may match TRBD1 or TRBD2 (5 bases each). The CDR3 contains 14 residues. Germline V CDR1 and CDR2: MNHEY, SMNVEV (reference sequence). Deletions cut 6 bases from V and 3 bases from J, with 15 bases between. The CDR3 sequence: CASSPHGADYEQYF. The CDR3, as DNA: TGTGCCAGCAGCCCCCACGGGGCGGACTACGAGCAGTACTTC.

This clonotype was counted a few times. The V gene is TRBV27, the J gene TRBJ1-5, with no clear D. CDR3 length: 17 residues. CDR1 is MNHEY and CDR2 is SMNVEV in the germline V gene (reference sequence). Trimming took 6 bases from V and 0 from J, leaving 18 bases between them. Written as DNA, the CDR3 is TGTGCCAGCAGCCGATCACAGCCCTTATATAGCAATCAGCCCCAGCATTTT. Protein sequence: CASSRSQPLYSNQPQHF.

This clonotype was observed a handful of times. The chain has TRBV11-2 and TRBJ2-3; possibly TRBD1 for D (6 bases). Germline values: CDR1 SGHAT, CDR2 FQNNGV. V was trimmed by 3 bases and J by 4 bases, leaving 11 bases between them. CDR3 size: 14 residues. The CDR3 DNA is TGTGCCAGCAGCTTGTTTAAGGGGGCAGATACGCAGTATTTT. This translates into CASSLFKGADTQYF. The full variable domain, in which reference TRBV11-2 and TRBJ2-3 provide the parts outside the CDR3, is EAGVAQSPRYKIIEKRQSVAFWCNPISGHATLYWYQQILGQGPKLLIQFQNNGVVDDSQLPKDRFSAERLKGVDSTLKIQPAKLEDSAVYLCASSLFKGADTQYFGPGTRLTVL.

This clonotype was picked up many times. V is TRBV13 and J is TRBJ1-4; D remains ambiguous. Germline V gives CDR1 PRHDT, CDR2 FYEKMQ (reference sequence). This CDR3 comprises 14 residues. V lost 7 bases to trimming and J lost 3 bases, with 12 bases between them. Here the CDR3 DNA reads TGTGCCAGCACCACGAGAAGATCTAATGAAAAACTGTTTTTT. This translates into CASTTRRSNEKLFF.

This clonotype was detected a few times. This rearrangement joins TRBV5-5 to TRBJ1-4; D is uncertain. CDR1 and CDR2 from the germline V gene are SGHKS and YYEKEE (reference sequence). CDR3 size: 17 residues. Trimming pared 2 bases from V and 2 bases from J, leaving 16 bases between. CDR3 residues: CASSFLPSAATNEKLFF. The CDR3 DNA sequence: TGTGCCAGCAGCTTTCTCCCGTCGGCCGCCACTAATGAAAAACTGTTTTTT.

V and J are TRBV6-6 and TRBJ2-1; TRBD2 aligns across 8 bases. The V and J ends lost 4 bases and 2 bases, in that order; junction bases with no gene match: 4. There are 15 residues in the CDR3. CDR1 is MNHNY, CDR2 SVGAGI, per germline (reference sequence). CDR3: CASSFGTSPYNEQFF. The DNA of the CDR3 is TGTGCCAGCAGTTTTGGGACTAGTCCCTACAATGAGCAGTTCTTC.

In regard to this clonotype: A read error may produce the germline difference seen at one junction end. The chain recombines TRBV12-3 or TRBV12-4 with TRBJ2-7; 14 bases match TRBD2. The CDR3 runs 14 residues. The CDR3 here is CAGSRTSGGYEQYF. CDR3 coding DNA: TGTGCCGGCAGCAGGACTAGCGGGGGGTACGAGCAGTACTTC.

This chain links TRBV6-5 with TRBJ1-1; tentative D call: TRBD1 (5 bases). The CDR3 consists of 14 residues. Germline loops: CDR1 MNHEY, CDR2 SVGAGI. Trimming pared 7 bases from V and 3 bases from J, leaving 15 bases between. CDR3 sequence reads: CASKNTGGDTEAFF. In nucleotides, the CDR3 is TGTGCCAGCAAAAACACGGGGGGGGACACTGAAGCTTTCTTT.

Ten or more counts support this clonotype. The chain has TRBV12-3 or TRBV12-4 and TRBJ1-1; D is ambiguous. The CDR3 extends over 15 amino acids. The V gene lost 3 bases and the J gene lost 3 bases, with 14 bases spanning the gap. DNA of the CDR3: TGTGCCAGCAGTTTCCCCCCTGCGGGATACACTGAAGCTTTCTTT. As protein: CASSFPPAGYTEAFF.

The rearrangement uses TRBV6-6 and TRBJ2-3; no firm D call. The germline V gene has CDR1 MNHNY and CDR2 SVGAGI (reference sequence). The ends were cut back, 0 bases at V and 4 bases at J, with 8 bases in the middle. CDR3 length equals 14 residues. In DNA form, the CDR3 reads TGTGCCAGCAGTTACTCGAATGGGGCAGATACGCAGTATTTT. This sequence encodes CASSYSNGADTQYF.

The V gene is TRBV5-8, the J gene TRBJ2-5; 7 bases align to TRBD2. CDR1 is SGHTS, CDR2 YDEGEE, per germline. V gave up 0 bases and J gave up 5 bases; unmatched junction bases: 19. This CDR3 has 19 amino acids. The CDR3 nucleotides are TGTGCCAGCAGCTTGGCCTCCAGGCTAGCGGTCCCCGGTCGGGAGACCCAGTACTTC. Translating it yields CASSLASRLAVPGRETQYF.

This clonotype has only a few counts. The chain combines TRBV7-9 with TRBJ1-1, with unresolved D. The V and J ends lost 2 bases and 6 bases respectively, with 19 bases between them. This CDR3 spans 16 amino acids. Germline loops: CDR1 SEHNR, CDR2 FQNEAQ (reference sequence). The CDR3 loop reads CASSLSLGLAGAEAFF. CDR3 nucleotide sequence: TGTGCCAGCAGCTTATCGCTGGGTCTGGCTGGGGCTGAAGCTTTCTTT.

A word on this clonotype: The germline gene is not matched at one end of the junction; a read error may be the cause. The rearrangement joins TRBV6-6 to TRBJ2-1; tentatively, D is TRBD2 (5 bases). This CDR3 has 16 residues. In germline, CDR1 is MNHNY, CDR2 SVGAGI (reference sequence). The CDR3 bases are TGTGCCAGCAGTTATGAGGGCCGCAGCTCCTACAATGAGCGGTTCTTC. This translates into CASSYEGRSSYNERFF.

The chain recombines TRBV20-1 with TRBJ1-5, with D perhaps TRBD1 (5 bases). V was cut by 6 bases and J by 4 bases, with 19 bases left in between. The CDR3 loop spans 15 amino acids. Germline assignment: CDR1 DFQATT and CDR2 SNEGSKA (reference sequence). The CDR3 here is CSAKPWTNSNQPQHF. Here the CDR3 DNA reads TGCAGTGCGAAACCCTGGACAAATTCAAATCAGCCCCAGCATTTT.

This clonotype occurred a few times. The chain couples TRBV20-1 to TRBJ2-7; perhaps D is TRBD1 or TRBD2 (5 bases each). The CDR3 has 14 amino acids. Germline lookup yields CDR1 DFQATT and CDR2 SNEGSKA (reference sequence). V lost 5 bases, J lost 2 bases, and 16 bases lay in between. Here the CDR3 reads CSAQSRDGPYEQYF. The CDR3 DNA sequence: TGCAGTGCTCAGAGCCGGGACGGGCCCTACGAGCAGTACTTC.

This clonotype was counted between two and nine times. The rearrangement joins TRBV28 to TRBJ2-7; unclear D gene. Germline V lookup: CDR1 MDHEN, CDR2 SYDVKM. V lost 3 bases to trimming and J lost 0 bases, with 6 bases between them. The CDR3 is 13 amino acids. The CDR3 loop is CASSFQSSYEQYF. The CDR3 DNA sequence: TGTGCCAGCAGTTTTCAGAGCTCCTACGAGCAGTACTTC.

This chain joins TRBV13 and TRBJ2-7, with D uncertain. The CDR3 runs 12 residues. Trimming removed 0 bases from V and 5 bases from J, with 5 bases in between. The germline V gene has CDR1 PRHDT and CDR2 FYEKMQ (reference sequence). In DNA, the CDR3 is TGTGCCAGCAGCTTAGGTCAGAACGAGCAGTACTTC. Its translation is CASSLGQNEQYF.